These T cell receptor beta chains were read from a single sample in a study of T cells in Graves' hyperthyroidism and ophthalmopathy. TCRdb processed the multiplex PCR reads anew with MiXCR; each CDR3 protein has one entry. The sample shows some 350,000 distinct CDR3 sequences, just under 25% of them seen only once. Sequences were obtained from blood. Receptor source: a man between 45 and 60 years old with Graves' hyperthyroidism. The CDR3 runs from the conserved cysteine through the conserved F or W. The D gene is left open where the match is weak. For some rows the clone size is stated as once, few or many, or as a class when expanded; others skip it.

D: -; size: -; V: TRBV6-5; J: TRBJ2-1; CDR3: CASSYSFNRGNEQFF; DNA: TGTGCCAGCAGTTACAGTTTCAATCGGGGCAATGAGCAGTTCTTC
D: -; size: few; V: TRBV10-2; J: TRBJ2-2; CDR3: CASSWPTSNTGELFF; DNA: TGCGCCAGCAGTTGGCCTACCTCGAACACCGGGGAGCTGTTTTTT
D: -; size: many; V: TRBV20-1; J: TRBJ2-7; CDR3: CSASSGRGANYEQYF; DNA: TGCAGTGCTAGTAGCGGCAGGGGGGCAAACTACGAGCAGTACTTC
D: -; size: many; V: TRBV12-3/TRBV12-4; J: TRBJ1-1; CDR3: CASTKDLGTEAFF; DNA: TGTGCCAGCACCAAGGACCTGGGGACTGAAGCTTTCTTT
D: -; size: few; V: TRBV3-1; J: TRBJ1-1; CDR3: CASSQESLPPNTEAFF; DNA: TGTGCCAGCAGCCAAGAGTCACTTCCCCCCAACACTGAAGCTTTCTTT
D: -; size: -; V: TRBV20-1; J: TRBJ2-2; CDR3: CSARDGRTSPRGELFF; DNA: TGCAGTGCTAGAGATGGAAGGACATCCCCTCGCGGGGAGCTGTTTTTT
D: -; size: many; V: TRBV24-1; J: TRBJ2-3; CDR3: CATDTGGTDTQYF; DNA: TGTGCCACAGACACCGGTGGGACAGATACGCAGTATTTT
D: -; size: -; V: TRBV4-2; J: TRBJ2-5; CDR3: CASSQERGQETQYF; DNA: TGTGCCAGCAGCCAAGAGAGGGGGCAAGAGACCCAGTACTTC
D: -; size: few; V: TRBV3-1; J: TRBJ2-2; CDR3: CASSQYRGSGTGELFF; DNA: TGTGCCAGCAGCCAATATAGGGGCTCTGGCACCGGGGAGCTGTTTTTT
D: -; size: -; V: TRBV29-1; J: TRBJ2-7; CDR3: CSVDSLGEQYF; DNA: TGCAGCGTTGACAGCCTTGGGGAGCAGTACTTC
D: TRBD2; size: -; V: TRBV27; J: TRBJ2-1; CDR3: CASSLKGGQAGAAYNEQFF; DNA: TGTGCCAGCAGTTTAAAGGGGGGACAAGCGGGAGCGGCCTACAATGAGCAGTTCTTC
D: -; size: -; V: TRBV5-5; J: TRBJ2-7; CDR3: CASSLAARDSYEQYF; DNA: TGTGCCAGCAGCTTGGCCGCCAGGGATTCCTACGAGCAGTACTTC
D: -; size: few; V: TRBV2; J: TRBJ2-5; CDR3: CASRLEETQYF; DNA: TGTGCCAGCAGGCTGGAGGAGACCCAGTACTTC
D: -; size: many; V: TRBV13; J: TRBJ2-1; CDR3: CASSLKREQFF; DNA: TGTGCCAGCAGCCTTAAGAGGGAGCAGTTCTTC
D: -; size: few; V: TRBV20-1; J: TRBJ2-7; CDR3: CSARERAHEQYF; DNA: TGCAGTGCTAGAGAAAGGGCCCACGAGCAGTACTTC
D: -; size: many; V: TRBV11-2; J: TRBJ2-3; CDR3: CASSSSPTTDTQYF; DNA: TGTGCCAGCAGCTCGTCCCCTACCACAGATACGCAGTATTTT
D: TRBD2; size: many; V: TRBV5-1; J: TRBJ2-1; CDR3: CASSPGLAGSSYNEQFF; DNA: TGCGCCAGCAGTCCGGGACTAGCGGGGAGCTCCTACAATGAGCAGTTCTTC
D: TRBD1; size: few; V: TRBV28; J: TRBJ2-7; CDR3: CASQWGDRDEQYF; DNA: TGTGCCAGCCAATGGGGGGACAGGGACGAGCAGTACTTC
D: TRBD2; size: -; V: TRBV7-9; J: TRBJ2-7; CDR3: CASSLIAGGLYEQYF; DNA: TGTGCCAGCAGCTTAATTGCGGGAGGACTATACGAGCAGTACTTC
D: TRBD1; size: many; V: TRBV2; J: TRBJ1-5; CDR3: CASSVGDRGQPQHF; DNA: TGTGCCAGCAGTGTGGGGGACAGGGGGCAGCCCCAGCATTTT
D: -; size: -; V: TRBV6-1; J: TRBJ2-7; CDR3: CASKGSGDYEQYF; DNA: TGTGCCTCAAAGGGATCAGGGGACTACGAGCAGTACTTC
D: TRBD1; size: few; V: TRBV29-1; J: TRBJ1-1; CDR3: CSVRDRGRRSEDTEAFF; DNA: TGCAGCGTCCGGGACAGGGGGCGCCGATCCGAGGACACTGAAGCTTTCTTT
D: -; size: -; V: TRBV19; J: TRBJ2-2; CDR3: CAILHPELGNTGELFF; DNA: TGTGCCATCCTCCACCCCGAACTGGGAAACACCGGGGAGCTGTTTTTT
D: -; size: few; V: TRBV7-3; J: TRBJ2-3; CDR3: CASSLKFGQEQYF; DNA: TGTGCCAGCAGCTTAAAATTCGGCCAGGAGCAGTATTTT
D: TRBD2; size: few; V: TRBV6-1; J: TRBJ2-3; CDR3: CASRTSASTDTQYF; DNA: TGTGCCAGCAGGACTAGCGCCAGCACAGATACGCAGTATTTT
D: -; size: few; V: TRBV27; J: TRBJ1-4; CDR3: CASGSGVPEKLFF; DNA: TGTGCCAGCGGATCCGGGGTCCCTGAAAAACTGTTTTTT
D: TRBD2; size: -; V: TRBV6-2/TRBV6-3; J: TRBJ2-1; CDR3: CASSSSLAGAYNEQFF; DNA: TGTGCCAGCAGTTCTTCACTAGCGGGAGCTTACAATGAGCAGTTCTTC
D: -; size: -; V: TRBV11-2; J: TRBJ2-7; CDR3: CASSLEDSLDEQYF; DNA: TGTGCCAGCAGCTTAGAGGACAGTCTCGACGAGCAGTACTTC
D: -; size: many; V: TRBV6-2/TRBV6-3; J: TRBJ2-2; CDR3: CASSVTRTNTGELFF; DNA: TGTGCCAGCAGTGTGACTCGCACGAACACCGGGGAGCTGTTTTTT
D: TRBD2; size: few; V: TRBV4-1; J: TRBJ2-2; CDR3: CASSQARGAGGVAGELFF; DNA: TGCGCCAGCAGCCAAGCGAGGGGAGCGGGAGGGGTCGCCGGGGAGCTGTTTTTT
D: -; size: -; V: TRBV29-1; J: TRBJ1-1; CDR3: CSVSVFGEAFF; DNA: TGCAGCGTTAGTGTGTTTGGAGAAGCTTTCTTT
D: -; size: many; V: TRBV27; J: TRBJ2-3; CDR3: CASSLSGTSTDTQYF; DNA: TGTGCCAGCAGTTTGTCCGGGACTAGCACAGATACGCAGTATTTT
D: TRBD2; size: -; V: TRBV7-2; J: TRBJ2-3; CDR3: CASSPQTSALTQYF; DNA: TGTGCCAGCAGCCCTCAGACTAGCGCGCTTACGCAGTATTTT
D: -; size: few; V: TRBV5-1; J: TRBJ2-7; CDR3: CASSGVAYEQYF; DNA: TGCGCCAGCAGCGGGGTCGCGTACGAGCAGTACTTC
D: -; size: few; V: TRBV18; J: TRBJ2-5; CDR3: CASSPRDFETQYF; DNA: TGTGCCAGCTCACCAAGAGATTTCGAGACCCAGTACTTC
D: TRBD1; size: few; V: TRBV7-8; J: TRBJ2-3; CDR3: CASSYDRGTDTQYF; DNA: TGTGCCAGCAGCTATGACAGGGGCACAGATACGCAGTATTTT
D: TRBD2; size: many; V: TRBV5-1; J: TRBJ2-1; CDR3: CASSSTSAGEQFF; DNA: TGCGCCAGCAGCTCCACTAGCGCTGGTGAGCAGTTCTTC
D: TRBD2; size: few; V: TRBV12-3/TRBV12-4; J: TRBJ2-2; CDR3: CASSLRTRGRVTGELFF; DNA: TGTGCCAGCAGTTTAAGGACTCGCGGGAGGGTCACCGGGGAGCTGTTTTTT
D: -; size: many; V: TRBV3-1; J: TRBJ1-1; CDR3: CASSRLGTTGTEAFF; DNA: TGTGCCAGCAGCCGCCTTGGGACAACGGGCACTGAAGCTTTCTTT
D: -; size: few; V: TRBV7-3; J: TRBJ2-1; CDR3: CASSQRARTGGSSGSSYNEQFF; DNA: TGTGCCAGCAGCCAAAGGGCAAGGACAGGGGGTTCTAGCGGGAGTTCCTACAATGAGCAGTTCTTC
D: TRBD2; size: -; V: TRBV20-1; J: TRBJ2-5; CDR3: CCADGTSGLKTQYF; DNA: TGCTGTGCCGACGGGACTAGCGGGTTGAAGACCCAGTACTTC
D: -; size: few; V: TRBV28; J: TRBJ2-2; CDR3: CASNYGGFPGELFF; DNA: TGTGCCAGCAACTATGGGGGTTTCCCCGGGGAGCTGTTTTTT
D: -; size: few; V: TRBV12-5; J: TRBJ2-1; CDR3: CASGLERTVYNEQFF; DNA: TGTGCTAGTGGTTTGGAACGGACAGTCTACAATGAGCAGTTCTTC
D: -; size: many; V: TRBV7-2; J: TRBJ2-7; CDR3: CASSLAWGSDEQYF; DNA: TGTGCCAGCAGCTTAGCGTGGGGTAGCGACGAGCAGTACTTC
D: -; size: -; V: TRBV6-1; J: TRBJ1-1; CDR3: CASSTEVGGTEAFF; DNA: TGTGCCAGCAGCACAGAAGTTGGGGGTACTGAAGCTTTCTTT
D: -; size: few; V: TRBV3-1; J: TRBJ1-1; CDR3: CASSQERGRGNTEAFF; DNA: TGTGCCAGCAGCCAAGAGCGGGGGAGGGGGAACACTGAAGCTTTCTTT
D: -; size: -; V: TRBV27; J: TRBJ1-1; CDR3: CASSFFGAGVTEAFF; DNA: TGTGCCAGCAGTTTCTTCGGGGCAGGGGTTACTGAAGCTTTCTTT
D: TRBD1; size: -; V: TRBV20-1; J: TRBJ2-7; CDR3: CSATGTGHYEQYF; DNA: TGCAGTGCAACCGGGACAGGGCACTACGAGCAGTACTTC
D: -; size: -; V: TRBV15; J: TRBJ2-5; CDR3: CATSRQLGTQYF; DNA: TGTGCCACCAGCAGACAACTAGGGACCCAGTACTTC
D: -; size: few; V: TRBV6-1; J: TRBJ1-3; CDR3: CASRIDSHSGNTIYF; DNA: TGTGCCAGCAGAATCGACAGTCACTCTGGAAACACCATATATTTT
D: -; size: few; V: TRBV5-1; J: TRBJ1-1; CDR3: CASSLWGGKTVTEAFF; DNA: TGCGCCAGCAGCTTGTGGGGGGGCAAAACGGTCACTGAAGCTTTCTTT
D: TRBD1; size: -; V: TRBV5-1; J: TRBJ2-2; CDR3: CASSTGLTGLFPNTGELFF; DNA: TGCGCCAGCAGTACCGGGTTGACAGGGCTCTTTCCAAACACCGGGGAGCTGTTTTTT
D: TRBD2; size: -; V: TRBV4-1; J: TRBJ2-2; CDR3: CASSLLTGGSGSTGELFF; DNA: TGCGCCAGCAGCCTACTCACGGGGGGGAGCGGGTCCACCGGGGAGCTGTTTTTT
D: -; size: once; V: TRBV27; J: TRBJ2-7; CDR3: CASSGRSNEQYF; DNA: TGTGCCAGCAGCGGGAGAAGCAACGAGCAGTACTTC
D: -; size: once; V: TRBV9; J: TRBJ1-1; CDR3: CASSRRTMSDPMNTEAFF; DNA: TGTGCCAGCAGCAGGCGGACGATGAGCGACCCGATGAACACTGAAGCTTTCTTT
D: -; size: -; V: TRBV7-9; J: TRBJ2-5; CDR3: CASSPGRTSETQYF; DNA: TGTGCCAGCAGCCCGGGGAGGACCTCGGAGACCCAGTACTTC
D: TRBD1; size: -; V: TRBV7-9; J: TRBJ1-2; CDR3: CASSRGTGGGAGYTF; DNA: TGTGCCAGCAGCCGCGGGACAGGCGGGGGAGCGGGCTACACCTTC
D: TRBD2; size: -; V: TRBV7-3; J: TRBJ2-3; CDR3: CASSVGTSGFTDTQYF; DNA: TGTGCCAGCAGCGTCGGGACTAGCGGCTTCACAGATACGCAGTATTTT
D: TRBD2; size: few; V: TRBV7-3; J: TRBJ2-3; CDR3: CASSVGTSGNTDTQYF; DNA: TGTGCCAGCAGCGTAGGGACTAGCGGAAACACAGATACGCAGTATTTT